This T cell receptor (beta chain) emerged from a study of CD8+ T cells in alopecia areata. General study results and limits: Among patients, TCR sharing was less clear than in mice, a difference possibly due in part to HLA diversity in the patient population. Tofacitinib significantly decreased scalp clonality and expanded CD8+ clones among top 100. Besides other cells, scalp samples also yield sequences of resident alphabeta T cells from normal skin.

Stated treatment: oral pan-JAK inhibitor, 5-10 mg twice daily. Collection of lesional scalp punch biopsies and peripheral blood was performed in alopecia areata patients. cDNA serving as the sequencing template came from extracted, reverse transcribed RNA. Assay used: immunoSEQ multiplex PCR; TCRdb lists only in-frame clones, some missing. This sample has nearly 95,000 clones, with about three quarters found just once. Regarding this clone: Its antigen is as yet unknown.

The germline V gene encodes CDR1 LGHNA and CDR2 YSLEER. The germline V and J ends were trimmed by 2 bases and 4 bases, with 14 bases remaining between them. The CDR3 extends over 15 amino acids. The specimen was CD8+ T cells sorted from blood, collected at week 44, from a patient treated with tofacitinib. This clonotype was obtained from a human donor with alopecia areata. This rearrangement joins TRBV4-3 to TRBJ1-1; D unresolved. CDR3 DNA: TGCGCCAGCAGCCAAAAGTACCCCGCAAGCACTGAAGCTTTCTTT. This sequence encodes CASSQKYPASTEAFF.